This T cell receptor (beta chain) appears in the sequencing data of a study of immune evolution from preneoplasia to lung adenocarcinoma. This clone appeared a single time. Profiling relied on immunoSEQ multiplex PCR, and the TCRdb table lists in-frame clones only, not all of them. The sample records a few thousand clones, approximately 85% being singletons. Between the trimmed V and J ends, which lost 3 bases and 4 bases, there was a span of 18 bases. Germline V CDR1 and CDR2: GTSNPN, SVGIG (reference sequence). This CDR3 comprises 15 residues. The V and J genes are TRBV30 and TRBJ2-5; D possibly matches TRBD1 or TRBD2 (5 bases each). The source material was FFPE atypical adenomatous hyperplasia tissue from the lung. Subset indicated: atypical adenomatous hyperplasia (AAH), lung preneoplasia. This clonotype was obtained from a person aged 70 to 79 with lung adenocarcinoma. CDR3 DNA: TGTGCCTGGAGGGGGGAAGGGAGTTGGCGAGAGACCCAGTACTTC. It is translated as CAWRGEGSWRETQYF.